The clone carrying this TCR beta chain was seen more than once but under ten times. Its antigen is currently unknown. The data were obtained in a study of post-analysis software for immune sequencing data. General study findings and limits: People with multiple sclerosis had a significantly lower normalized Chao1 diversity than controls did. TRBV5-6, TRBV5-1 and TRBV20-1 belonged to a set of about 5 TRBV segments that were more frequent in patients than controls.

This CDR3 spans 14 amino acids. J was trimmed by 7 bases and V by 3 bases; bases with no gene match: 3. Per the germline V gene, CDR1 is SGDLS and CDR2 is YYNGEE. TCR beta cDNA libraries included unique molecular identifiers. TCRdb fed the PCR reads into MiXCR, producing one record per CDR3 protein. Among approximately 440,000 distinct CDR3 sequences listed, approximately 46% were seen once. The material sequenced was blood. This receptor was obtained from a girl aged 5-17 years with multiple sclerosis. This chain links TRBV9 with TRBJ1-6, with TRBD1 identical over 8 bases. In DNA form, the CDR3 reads TGTGCCAGCAGCGGAGGGACAGGAAATTCACCCCTCCACTTT. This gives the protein CASSGGTGNSPLHF.